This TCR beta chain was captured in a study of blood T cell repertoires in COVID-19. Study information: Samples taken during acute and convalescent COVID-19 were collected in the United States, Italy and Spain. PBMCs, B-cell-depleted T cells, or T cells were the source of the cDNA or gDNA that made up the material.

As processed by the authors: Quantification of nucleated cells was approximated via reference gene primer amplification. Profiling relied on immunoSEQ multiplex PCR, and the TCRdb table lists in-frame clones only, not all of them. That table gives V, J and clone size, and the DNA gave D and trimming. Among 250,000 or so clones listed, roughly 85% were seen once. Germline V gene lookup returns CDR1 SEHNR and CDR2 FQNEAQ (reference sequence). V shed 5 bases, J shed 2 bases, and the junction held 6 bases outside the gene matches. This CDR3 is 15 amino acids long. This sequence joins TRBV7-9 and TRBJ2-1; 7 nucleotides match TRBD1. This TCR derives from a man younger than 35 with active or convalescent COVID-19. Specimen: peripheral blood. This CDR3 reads CASSQTGTAYNEQFF. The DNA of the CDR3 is TGTGCCAGCAGCCAAACCGGGACAGCCTACAATGAGCAGTTCTTC.